This TCR beta chain was identified in a study of human T cells and chemical hapten exposure. Individual cDNA molecules had unique molecular identifiers attached to them by the library. One entry per CDR3 protein, called by TCRdb with MiXCR from the reads. Among several thousand distinct CDR3 sequences, roughly half were seen once, and the ten largest hold 2.5% to 3.5%. Treatment denoted: therapeutic diphenylcyclopropenone sensitization with weekly scalp DPC. The sample holds a few counts of this clonotype. The antigen remains undetermined. Findings and limits, study-wide: No change in TCRs above 1 in 1000 frequency was produced by DPC sensitization.

This clonotype was sampled from an adult with alopecia areata. Some clones in this sample may be carry-over from other donors' samples. This table probably holds off-target reads from a library built for another chain. The input for sequencing was whole blood, taken before DPC sensitization or 2, 6, or about 24 weeks after (not recorded which).

The CDR3, as DNA: TGCGCCAGCAGCTTGGACTGGTACGAGCAGTACTTC. It translates to CASSLDWYEQYF. This chain connects TRBV5-1 to TRBJ2-7, with D unclear. The V and J ends lost 0 bases and 4 bases respectively, with 5 bases between them. CDR1 is SGHRS, CDR2 YFSETQ, per germline. The CDR3 loop spans 12 amino acids.